What follows are 32 T cell receptor beta chains derived from one specimen sequenced in a study of shared clonotypes between healthy human individuals. Profiled with immunoSEQ multiplex PCR; TCRdb holds only in-frame clones, not every one. The sample records roughly 500,000 clones, approximately 80% being singletons. Sequencing used PBMCs. These receptors all stem from a woman in her thirties or forties in good health. Some clones in this sample may be carry-over from other donors' samples.

The chain links TRBV7-9 to TRBJ2-2; 9 bases agree with TRBD2. There are 16 residues in the CDR3. With 5 bases clipped from V and 5 bases from J, the junction kept 9 bases outside the gene matches. In germline, CDR1 is SEHNR, CDR2 FQNEAQ (reference sequence). CDR3 amino acids: CASSPPAGGVTGELFF. CDR3 DNA sequence: TGTGCCAGCAGCCCACCAGCGGGAGGAGTAACCGGGGAGCTGTTTTTT.

The V and J genes are TRBV5-6 and TRBJ2-1, with D unresolved. CDR1 is SGHDT, CDR2 YYEEEE, per germline. Trimming took off 4 bases at V and 0 bases at J, with 11 bases between the two ends. The CDR3 spans 15 residues. The CDR3 protein is CASSPTPSSYNEQFF. CDR3 nucleotides: TGTGCCAGCAGCCCAACGCCCAGCTCCTACAATGAGCAGTTCTTC.

The rearrangement links TRBV7-2 to TRBJ1-4, with D possibly being TRBD1 (6 bases). This CDR3 has 15 residues. V dropped 1 base and J dropped 5 bases, with 11 bases sitting between them. The germline gives CDR1 SGHTA, CDR2 FQGNSA. As DNA, the CDR3 is TGTGCCAGCAGCTTAGTAGGGCAGGGGAATGAAAAACTGTTTTTT. It translates to CASSLVGQGNEKLFF. The full variable domain, rest sourced from reference TRBV7-2 and TRBJ1-4, is GAGVSQSPSNKVTEKGKDVELRCDPISGHTALYWYRQSLGQGLEFLIYFQGNSAPDKSGLPSDRFSAERTGGSVSTLTIQRTQQEDSAVYLCASSLVGQGNEKLFFGSGTQLSVL.

In regard to this clone: The conserved closing phenylalanine or tryptophan is absent in this CDR3, likely reflecting a read error. The chain carries TRBV6-5 and TRBJ1-1; the D gene is possibly TRBD1 (5 bases). The CDR3 loop spans 14 amino acids. Germline V lookup: CDR1 MNHEY, CDR2 SVGAGI. Trimming shortened V by 0 bases and J by 4 bases, and 9 bases separated the two germline ends. The CDR3 protein is CASSYSYGGTEAFL. The CDR3 coding sequence is TGTGCCAGCAGTTACTCATATGGGGGCACTGAAGCTTTCCTT.

The chain combines TRBV7-9 with TRBJ2-1; D call uncertain. The V gene's germline CDR1 is SEHNR and CDR2 FQNEAQ (reference sequence). There are 13 residues in the CDR3. The germline V and J ends were trimmed by 1 base and 5 bases, with 6 bases remaining between them. CDR3: CASSLGLNNEQFF. In DNA form, the CDR3 reads TGTGCCAGCAGCTTAGGACTCAACAATGAGCAGTTCTTC.

This sequence joins TRBV15 and TRBJ2-5, with D possibly TRBD2 on 7 matching bases. The V and J ends lost 5 bases and 4 bases respectively, with 11 bases between them. Germline assignment: CDR1 LNHNV and CDR2 YYDKDF (reference sequence). The CDR3 is 13 residues long. This chain's CDR3 is CATSRGARETQYF. DNA of the CDR3: TGTGCCACCAGCCGGGGGGCGAGAGAGACCCAGTACTTC.

In its sample, this clone was seen a few times. Other DNA sequences from this sample encode an identical CDR3 as well. J is TRBJ2-7 and V is TRBV7-2; D may be TRBD2 (5 bases). Per the germline V gene, CDR1 is SGHTA and CDR2 is FQGNSA. This CDR3 region has 13 residues. Trimming shortened V by 1 base and J by 4 bases, and 8 bases separated the two germline ends. CDR3 sequence reads: CASSLGRVYEQYF. CDR3 DNA sequence: TGTGCCAGCAGCTTAGGGCGGGTATACGAGCAGTACTTC.

V gene TRBV11-2 combines with J gene TRBJ2-5; D ambiguous. The ends were cut back, 3 bases at V and 5 bases at J, with 10 bases in the middle. The CDR3 has 13 residues. Germline V gives CDR1 SGHAT, CDR2 FQNNGV. As DNA, the CDR3 is TGTGCCAGCAGCTTGGAAAGGGTTGAGACCCAGTACTTC. Amino acid sequence: CASSLERVETQYF. Full variable domain (rest looked up from reference TRBV11-2 and TRBJ2-5): EAGVAQSPRYKIIEKRQSVAFWCNPISGHATLYWYQQILGQGPKLLIQFQNNGVVDDSQLPKDRFSAERLKGVDSTLKIQPAKLEDSAVYLCASSLERVETQYFGPGTRLLVL.

The chain carries TRBV6-1 and TRBJ1-2; 9 positions agree with TRBD1. The CDR3 is 17 amino acids. With 1 base clipped from V and 8 bases from J, the junction kept 14 bases outside the gene matches. Germline CDR1 and CDR2: MNHNS and SASEGT. DNA for the CDR3: TGTGCCAGCAGTGAAGGGACTCCGGGACAGGGTTTTAGAGGCTACACCTTC. This codes for CASSEGTPGQGFRGYTF.

This CDR3 is CASSPRGVPDEQFF. CDR3 sequence (DNA): TGTGCCAGCAGCCCCCGGGGGGTCCCGGATGAGCAGTTCTTC. The rearrangement joins TRBV28 to TRBJ2-1, with 7 bases that match TRBD2. The CDR3 is 14 residues long. J lost 8 bases, V lost 6 bases, and 10 bases had no gene match. Germline assignment: CDR1 MDHEN and CDR2 SYDVKM. Full variable domain (remainder filled in from reference TRBV28 and TRBJ2-1): DVKVTQSSRYLVKRTGEKVFLECVQDMDHENMFWYRQDPGLGLRLIYFSYDVKMKEKGDIPEGYSVSREKKERFSLILESASTNQTSMYLCASSPRGVPDEQFFGPGTRLTVL.

The chain recombines TRBV7-2 with TRBJ1-1, with TRBD1 identical over 8 bases. CDR3 length: 14 amino acids. Unmatched junction bases numbered 2, after V lost 1 base and J lost 4 bases. Germline CDR1 and CDR2: SGHTA and FQGNSA. CDR3 coding DNA: TGTGCCAGCAGCTTAGGCAGGGGGCTCACTGAAGCTTTCTTT. It is translated as CASSLGRGLTEAFF.

Remarks on this clone: The same CDR3 can be traced to other DNA sequences in this sample. The chain employs TRBV29-1 and TRBJ2-7, with 7 positions matching TRBD1. There are 13 residues in the CDR3. V was pared by 7 bases and J by 0 bases, with 6 bases of the junction left unmatched. CDR1 SQVTM and CDR2 ANQGSEA come from the germline V gene. CDR3 amino acids: CSARQGSSYEQYF. The CDR3 DNA reads TGCAGCGCTCGACAGGGAAGCTCCTACGAGCAGTACTTC.

V gene TRBV6-1 combines with J gene TRBJ1-5; D gene uncertain. V was cut by 8 bases and J by 7 bases, with 15 bases left in between. CDR1 and CDR2 (germline): MNHNS, SASEGT. The CDR3 extends over 13 amino acids. CDR3 in amino acids: CASDPEGSQPQHF. For the CDR3, the DNA is TGTGCCAGCGACCCTGAAGGGTCACAGCCCCAGCATTTT.

On this clone: The junction shows a germline mismatch at one end, possibly a read error. The chain couples TRBV28 to TRBJ1-5; no clear D gene. The germline CDR1 and CDR2 sequences are MDHEN and SYDVKM. This CDR3 is 13 amino acids long. The CDR3 is CASSLGSNQSQHF. CDR3 sequence (DNA): TGTGCCAGCAGTTTGGGCAGCAATCAGTCCCAGCATTTT.

This clone has only one observation. The chain links TRBV5-4 to TRBJ2-1; no clear D gene. Trimming took off 0 bases at V and 6 bases at J, with 7 bases between the two ends. This CDR3 contains 13 residues. CDR1 SGHNT and CDR2 YYREEE come from the germline V gene (reference sequence). For the CDR3, the DNA is TGTGCCAGCAGCTTGGGACTTTTCAATGAGCAGTTCTTC. Protein sequence: CASSLGLFNEQFF.

About this clone itself: A single base is all that separates this from a far larger clone, so a read error is likely. A read error is likely, as this CDR3 ends without the conserved phenylalanine or tryptophan. This chain joins TRBV6-5 and TRBJ2-7; 9 bases are a match to TRBD1. With V trimmed by 0 bases and J by 5 bases, 8 bases remained unmatched. The germline V gene encodes CDR1 MNHEY and CDR2 SVGAGI. This CDR3 has 16 residues. The CDR3 protein is CASSYSPGTGLDEQYL. CDR3 bases: TGTGCCAGCAGTTACTCTCCCGGGACAGGGCTTGACGAGCAGTACCTC.

The chain has TRBV6-6 and TRBJ1-5; D is undetermined. Germline CDR1 MNHNY, CDR2 SVGAGI (reference sequence). Trimming shortened V by 3 bases and J by 5 bases, and 11 bases separated the two germline ends. The CDR3 contains 14 residues. CDR3 sequence: CASSYLGIHQPQHF. The CDR3 DNA reads as TGTGCCAGCAGTTATTTGGGGATTCATCAGCCCCAGCATTTT.

A few counts support this clone. Other DNA sequences from this sample encode an identical CDR3 as well. The CDR3 region has the DNA TGTGCCAGCTCACCAAACTCCTACGAGCAGTACTTC. It specifies CASSPNSYEQYF. J is TRBJ2-7 and V is TRBV18; D uncertain. This CDR3 comprises 12 residues. Germline V gene lookup returns CDR1 KGHSH and CDR2 LQKENI. V lost 2 bases and J lost 0, with 2 bases in between.

V gene TRBV7-8 combines with J gene TRBJ1-3; D might be TRBD1 (5 bases). The CDR3 totals 16 residues. CDR1 and CDR2 (germline): SGHVS, FQNEAQ. V was pared by 6 bases and J by 0 bases, with 15 bases between. As DNA, the CDR3 is TGTGCCAGCAGTTCCGGGACTCCTCTCTCTGGAAACACCATATATTTT. It codes for CASSSGTPLSGNTIYF.

This chain connects TRBV7-6 to TRBJ2-5; 9 nucleotides match TRBD2. CDR1 is SGHVS, CDR2 FNYEAQ, per germline. The CDR3 has 17 residues. Trimming removed 5 bases from V and 5 bases from J; junction bases left unmatched: 15. In DNA, the CDR3 is TGTGCCAGCAGCCCGAGCAGCCTAGCGGGACTTTCGGAGACCCAGTACTTC. Translated: CASSPSSLAGLSETQYF.

The CDR3 DNA sequence: TGTGCCAGCAGTGAGGACGGGAGGGTCGGCACCGGGGAGCTGTTTTTT. It translates to CASSEDGRVGTGELFF. The chain recombines TRBV6-4 with TRBJ2-2; 8 nucleotides align to TRBD2. The CDR3 extends over 16 amino acids. The germline V gene encodes CDR1 MRHNA and CDR2 SNTAGT. The V segment lost 3 bases and the J segment 4 bases; nucleotides outside the gene matches: 7.

This clone was counted a single time. The chain links TRBV19 to TRBJ2-1; the D call may be TRBD1 or TRBD2 (6 bases each). The V end lost 6 bases, the J end lost 7 bases, and 16 bases lay between the germline ends. The CDR3 is 14 residues long. The germline gives CDR1 LNHDA, CDR2 SQIVND (reference sequence). DNA for the CDR3: TGTGCCAGTAGGGGACTGGGGGGCCCTAATGAGCAGTTCTTC. Its translation: CASRGLGGPNEQFF.

This clone was detected once. The chain carries TRBV30 and TRBJ2-7; 13 bases map to TRBD2. J was trimmed by 4 bases and V by 3 bases; bases with no gene match: 0. CDR3 size: 13 residues. Per germline, CDR1 GTSNPN and CDR2 SVGIG (reference sequence). CDR3 amino acids: CAWRLAGGYEQYF. The CDR3 nucleotides are TGTGCCTGGAGACTAGCGGGAGGGTACGAGCAGTACTTC.

This clone appeared once. The chain uses TRBV30 and TRBJ2-5; unclear D gene. CDR1 GTSNPN and CDR2 SVGIG come from the germline V gene (reference sequence). This CDR3 has 12 amino acids. Trimming removed 5 bases from V and 3 bases from J, with 10 bases in between. Here the CDR3 reads CAWGRAKETQYF. Here the CDR3 DNA reads TGTGCCTGGGGCCGGGCCAAAGAGACCCAGTACTTC.

This clone is a singleton in its sample. DNA for the CDR3: TGTGCCAGCGGAAATGTAGCAACCGGGGAGCTGTTTTTT. It is translated as CASGNVATGELFF. The J gene is TRBJ2-2, the V gene TRBV28; no clear D. Germline V lookup: CDR1 MDHEN, CDR2 SYDVKM. Trimming left V 8 bases short and J 5 bases short, with 12 bases between. The CDR3 is 13 amino acids. Using reference TRBV28 and TRBJ2-2 for the parts outside the CDR3, the full variable domain is DVKVTQSSRYLVKRTGEKVFLECVQDMDHENMFWYRQDPGLGLRLIYFSYDVKMKEKGDIPEGYSVSREKKERFSLILESASTNQTSMYLCASGNVATGELFFGEGSRLTVL.

The J gene is TRBJ2-3, the V gene TRBV15, with D perhaps matching TRBD1 or TRBD2 (5 bases each). V lost 3 bases, J lost 0 bases, and 10 bases lay in between. There are 15 residues in the CDR3. Germline CDR1 and CDR2: LNHNV and YYDKDF (reference sequence). CDR3 nucleotides: TGTGCCACCAGCAGCTTCGGGGCCAGCACAGATACGCAGTATTTT. Translation gives CATSSFGASTDTQYF.

This clone was recorded a few times. This sequence joins TRBV28 and TRBJ1-1; 8 positions agree with TRBD1. Trimming took 5 bases from V and 5 from J; bases not matched to a gene: 7. Germline V gives CDR1 MDHEN, CDR2 SYDVKM. The CDR3 has 14 amino acids. The CDR3 nucleotides read TGTGCCAGCAGTCCCCGGACAGGGCGGACTGAAGCTTTCTTT. It codes for CASSPRTGRTEAFF. The entire variable domain, with the rest obtained from reference TRBV28 and TRBJ1-1, is as follows: DVKVTQSSRYLVKRTGEKVFLECVQDMDHENMFWYRQDPGLGLRLIYFSYDVKMKEKGDIPEGYSVSREKKERFSLILESASTNQTSMYLCASSPRTGRTEAFFGQGTRLTVV.

This clone was seen more than once but under ten times. V gene TRBV18 combines with J gene TRBJ2-7; no clear D. The CDR3 is made up of 14 amino acids. V was cut by 1 base and J by 3 bases, with 10 bases left in between. Germline V CDR1 and CDR2: KGHSH, LQKENI. Here the CDR3 reads CASSPQRRLYEQYF. CDR3 in DNA: TGTGCCAGCTCACCACAGAGACGGCTCTACGAGCAGTACTTC.

This chain links TRBV27 with TRBJ1-1, with a tentative D call TRBD1 (5 bases). This CDR3 has 14 residues. Deletions cut 5 bases from V and 5 bases from J, with 15 bases between. CDR1 is MNHEY, CDR2 SMNVEV, per germline (reference sequence). The DNA of the CDR3 is TGTGCCAGCAGTCTAACAGGCACCTTTACTGAAGCTTTCTTT. It is translated as CASSLTGTFTEAFF.

This clone was picked up one time. The chain couples TRBV10-3 to TRBJ1-4; no clear D. CDR1 is ENHRY and CDR2 is SYGVKD in the germline V gene. With 1 base removed from V and 6 bases from J, the gap between germline ends came to 12 bases. This CDR3 has 15 amino acids. The CDR3, as DNA: TGTGCCATCAGTGAGTGGGCGTCGGTGGATGAAAAACTGTTTTTT. The encoded protein is CAISEWASVDEKLFF.

The chain recombines TRBV7-9 with TRBJ2-3; TRBD1 is a possible D gene (5 bases). The CDR3 loop spans 14 amino acids. V was trimmed by 5 bases and J by 1 base, leaving 10 bases between them. The germline gives CDR1 SEHNR, CDR2 FQNEAQ (reference sequence). The CDR3 reads CASSIQTGTDTQYF. As DNA, the CDR3 is TGTGCCAGCAGCATTCAGACAGGCACAGATACGCAGTATTTT. Using reference TRBV7-9 and TRBJ2-3 for the parts outside the CDR3, the full variable domain is DTGVSQNPRHKITKRGQNVTFRCDPISEHNRLYWYRQTLGQGPEFLTYFQNEAQLEKSRLLSDRFSAERPKGSFSTLEIQRTEQGDSAMYLCASSIQTGTDTQYFGPGTRLTVL.

The chain uses TRBV25-1 and TRBJ2-3; 12 nucleotides match TRBD2. Germline assignment: CDR1 MGHDK and CDR2 SYGVNS. The CDR3 sequence is 15 residues long. The V and J ends lost 1 base and 6 bases, in that order; junction bases with no gene match: 2. DNA for the CDR3: TGTGCCAGCAGTGAATTGACTAGCGGGAGTGATACGCAGTATTTT. It specifies CASSELTSGSDTQYF.